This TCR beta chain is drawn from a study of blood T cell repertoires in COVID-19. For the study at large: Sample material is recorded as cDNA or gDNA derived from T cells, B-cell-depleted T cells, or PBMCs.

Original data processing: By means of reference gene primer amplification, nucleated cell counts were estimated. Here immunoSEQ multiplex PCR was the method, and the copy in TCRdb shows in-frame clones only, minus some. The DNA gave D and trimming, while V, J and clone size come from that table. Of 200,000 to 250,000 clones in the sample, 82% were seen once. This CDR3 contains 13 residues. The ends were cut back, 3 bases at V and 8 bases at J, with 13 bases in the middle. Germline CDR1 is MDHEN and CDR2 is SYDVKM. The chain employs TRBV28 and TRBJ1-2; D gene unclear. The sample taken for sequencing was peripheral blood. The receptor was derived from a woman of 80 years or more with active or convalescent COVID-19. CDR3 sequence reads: CASSFGSRGGYTF. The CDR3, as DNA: TGTGCCAGCAGTTTTGGGTCTCGAGGAGGCTACACCTTC.